This T cell receptor beta chain was recovered during a study of CD8 T cells in ankylosing spondylitis. A word on this clonotype: Its specificity is not known.

Study-level points and caveats: Disease-associated clones were reportedly significantly overrepresented in matched ankylosing spondylitis synovial fluid.

The CDR3 runs to 14 residues. Deletions cut 0 bases from V and 0 bases from J, with 5 bases between. The germline V gene has CDR1 SGHKS and CDR2 YYEKEE (reference sequence). Quantitative 5'-RACE with molecular barcodes was used to make the TCR beta libraries. TCRdb re-called the 5' RACE reads with MiXCR, one entry per CDR3 protein. This table holds a few hundred thousand distinct CDR3 sequences, 15% to 20% found once. The rearrangement links TRBV5-5 to TRBJ2-3; D is uncertain. This clonotype originated in a male donor with ankylosing spondylitis or in good health (not recorded which). Sequencing was carried out using blood, either unsorted or a sorted T cell fraction (not recorded which). CDR3 bases: TGTGCCAGCAGCTTGGGCCACAGCACAGATACGCAGTATTTT. Translation: CASSLGHSTDTQYF.